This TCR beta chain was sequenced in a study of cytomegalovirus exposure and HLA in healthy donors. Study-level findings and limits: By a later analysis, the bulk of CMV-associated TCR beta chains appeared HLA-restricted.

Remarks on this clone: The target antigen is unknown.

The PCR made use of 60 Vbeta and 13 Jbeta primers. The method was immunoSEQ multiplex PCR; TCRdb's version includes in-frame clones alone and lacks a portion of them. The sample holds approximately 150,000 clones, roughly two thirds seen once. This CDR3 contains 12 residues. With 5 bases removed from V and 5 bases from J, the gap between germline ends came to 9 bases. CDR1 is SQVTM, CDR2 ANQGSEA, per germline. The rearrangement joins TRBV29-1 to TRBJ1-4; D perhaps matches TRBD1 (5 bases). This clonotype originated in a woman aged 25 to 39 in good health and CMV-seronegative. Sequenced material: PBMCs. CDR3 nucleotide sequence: TGCAGCGTTAGGGGCCTCAATGAAAAACTGTTTTTT. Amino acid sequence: CSVRGLNEKLFF.